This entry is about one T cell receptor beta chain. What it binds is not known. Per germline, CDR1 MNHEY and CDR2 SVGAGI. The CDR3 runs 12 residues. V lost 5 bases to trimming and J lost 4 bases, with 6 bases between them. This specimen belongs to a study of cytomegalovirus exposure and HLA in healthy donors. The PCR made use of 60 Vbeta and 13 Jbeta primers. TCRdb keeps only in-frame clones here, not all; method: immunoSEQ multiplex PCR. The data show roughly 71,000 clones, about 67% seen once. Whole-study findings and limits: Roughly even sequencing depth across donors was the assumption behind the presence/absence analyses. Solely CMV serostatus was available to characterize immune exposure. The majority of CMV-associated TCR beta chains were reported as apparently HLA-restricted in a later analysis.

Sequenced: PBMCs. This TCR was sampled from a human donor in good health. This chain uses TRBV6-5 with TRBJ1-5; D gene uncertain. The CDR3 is CASSTANQPQHF. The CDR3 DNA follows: TGTGCCAGCAGTACAGCAAATCAGCCCCAGCATTTT.